The TCR beta chain described here comes from a study of cytotoxic CD8 clonotypes in ibrutinib-treated CLL. Study overall: After a median of about 70 months, some 14 patients stayed remitted and some 12 progressed; responses had been partial in roughly 25 and complete in 2. Study-wide points: At progression, clonality fell back toward baseline after rising at ibrutinib response. Shared public clonotypes were rare, and on treatment they either got smaller or stayed the same.

As concerns this clone: No antigen is known for it.

Deep sequencing aimed at 1 in 200,000 to 1 in 1 million T cells' resolution. The method was immunoSEQ multiplex PCR; TCRdb's version includes in-frame clones alone and lacks a portion of them. The sample lists about 180,000 clones; about 84% were seen once. V shed 0 bases and J shed 6 bases, with 9 bases lying between them. The CDR3 spans 15 residues. Germline V gene lookup returns CDR1 MNHEY and CDR2 SVGAGI. The gene calls are TRBV6-5 and TRBJ1-6, with a tentative D call TRBD1 (5 bases). The sample in question was PBMCs, obtained after 24 months of ibrutinib treatment. The receptor was derived from a human donor with chronic lymphocytic leukemia. CDR3 protein: CASSYSRGINSPLHF. The CDR3, as DNA: TGTGCCAGCAGTTACTCGAGGGGTATTAATTCACCCCTCCACTTT.